This T cell receptor beta chain came from a study of T cells in Graves' hyperthyroidism and ophthalmopathy. With 10 bases removed from V and 0 bases from J, the gap between germline ends came to 9 bases. The CDR3 runs to 12 residues. The V gene's germline CDR1 is SNHLY and CDR2 FYNNEI. Using RNA transcripts as the source, TCR beta CDR3 regions were amplified. The TCR CDR3 was amplified in a first-round RT-PCR using the HTBI primer set. TCRdb called the multiplex PCR reads again in MiXCR, with one record for every CDR3 protein. The sample consists of about 330,000 distinct CDR3 sequences, about an eighth of them appearing once. Ophthalmopathy patients all had a Clinical Activity Score of at least 3, a NOSPECS grade of at least 4 and disease under 3 months old. Clinical symptoms, serum thyroxine, TRAb, thyroid ultrasound and orbital computed tomography established diagnosis.

The source is a woman in her 40s with Graves' ophthalmopathy. The specimen sequenced was blood. This chain links TRBV2 with TRBJ1-1; D is uncertain. The DNA for the CDR3 is TGTGCCATATCGAAGATGAACACTGAAGCTTTCTTT. It encodes CAISKMNTEAFF.